The 18 T cell receptor beta chains below come from one sample, sequenced in a study of regulatory T cells in long-lasting Graves disease. Arm-PCR of CDR3 regions and iRepertoire HTBI primers were used to build TCR beta libraries. TCRdb itself ran the multiplex PCR reads through MiXCR, one entry per CDR3 protein. Of about 620,000 distinct CDR3 sequences listed, 16% are singletons. Time point in this sample: newly diagnosed GD, antithyroid drugs for less than 3 months. Generation of the TCR library employed RNA extracted from PBMCs. This same sample was also part of a study on T cells in Graves' hyperthyroidism and ophthalmopathy.

The sample in question was peripheral blood mononuclear cells (PBMCs), obtained at new diagnosis, from a patient treated with antithyroid drugs. The origin of the receptors is a young woman with Graves disease.

The sample holds many counts of this clonotype. The rearrangement uses TRBV20-1 and TRBJ1-3; D gene uncertain. Germline values: CDR1 DFQATT, CDR2 SNEGSKA (reference sequence). Trimming removed 1 base from V and 0 bases from J, with 7 bases in between. This CDR3 has 14 residues. CDR3 coding DNA: TGCAGTGCTAGAGGGACTGTCTCTGGAAACACCATATATTTT. This encodes CSARGTVSGNTIYF.

V usage is TRBV4-1 and J usage is TRBJ1-2, with 9 bases that match TRBD1. The CDR3 is 15 amino acids. Germline CDR1 and CDR2: MGHRA and YSYEKL. V lost 2 bases to trimming and J lost 2 bases; unmatched junction nucleotides: 3. The DNA for the CDR3 is TGCGCCAGCAGCCAACGACAGGGGGAGAACTATGGCTACACCTTC. It codes for CASSQRQGENYGYTF.

This clonotype was seen ten or more times. This chain uses TRBV7-2 with TRBJ2-3; 7 bases map to TRBD2. The CDR3 sequence is 18 residues long. J gave up 0 bases and V 5 bases, and 14 bases lay outside the gene matches. Germline V gives CDR1 SGHTA, CDR2 FQGNSA. In DNA form, the CDR3 reads TGTGCCAGCAGCCCCGGACTAGTAGTCCACTCTAGCACAGATACGCAGTATTTT. Amino acid sequence: CASSPGLVVHSSTDTQYF.

This clonotype showed up many times. This chain links TRBV2 with TRBJ1-2; the D is unclear. The germline V and J ends were trimmed by 6 bases and 0 bases, with 14 bases remaining between them. CDR3 length equals 15 residues. CDR1 and CDR2 from the germline V gene are SNHLY and FYNNEI. CDR3 loop: CASSGGGRANYGYTF. CDR3 bases: TGTGCCAGCAGCGGCGGTGGCCGAGCTAACTATGGCTACACCTTC. Full variable domain (missing parts from reference TRBV2 and TRBJ1-2): EPEVTQTPSHQVTQMGQEVILRCVPISNHLYFYWYRQILGQKVEFLVSFYNNEISEKSEIFDDQFSVERPDGSNFTLKIRSTKLEDSAMYFCASSGGGRANYGYTFGSGTRLTVV.

Details on this clonotype: A read error may be the cause here, since a much bigger clone is one base away. The chain uses TRBV5-1 and TRBJ1-5; D remains ambiguous. This CDR3 spans 16 amino acids. CDR1 is SGHRS and CDR2 is YFSETQ in the germline V gene. CDR3 sequence reads: CASSLGARNSNQLQHF. The CDR3 DNA follows: TGCGCCAGCAGCTTGGGGGCACGGAATAGCAATCAGCTCCAGCATTTT.

This clonotype occurred many times. The chain recombines TRBV2 with TRBJ2-3; D gene ambiguous. The V end was cut by 6 bases, the J end by 3 bases, with 7 bases between. The CDR3 spans 12 residues. In germline, CDR1 is SNHLY, CDR2 FYNNEI. CDR3 bases: TGTGCCAGCAGATCCGTGACAGATACGCAGTATTTT. It translates to CASRSVTDTQYF.

The CDR3 sequence: CASSPRGTSGSTDTQYF. CDR3 nucleotides: TGTGCCAGCAGCCCACGGGGGACTAGCGGGAGTACAGATACGCAGTATTTT. The chain recombines TRBV7-3 with TRBJ2-3; TRBD2 matches at 14 bases. This CDR3 is built from 17 residues. Germline V gene lookup returns CDR1 SGHTA and CDR2 FQGTGA. The J segment lost 3 bases and the V segment lost 5 bases, leaving 7 bases of the junction unmatched.

This clonotype turned up a few times. The chain employs TRBV7-6 and TRBJ2-5, with D perhaps assigned TRBD1 or TRBD2 (5 bases each). Trimming removed 2 bases at V and 4 bases at J, with 14 bases between. Per germline, CDR1 SGHVS and CDR2 FNYEAQ. The CDR3 totals 15 residues. CDR3 nucleotide sequence: TGTGCCAGCAGCTTAATGGCAGGGACCTCAGAGACCCAGTACTTC. Amino acids: CASSLMAGTSETQYF.

This clonotype was seen more than once but under ten times. The rearrangement links TRBV18 to TRBJ2-5; TRBD1 matches 10 bases. This CDR3 is built from 16 residues. Germline trimming cut 4 bases from V and 5 bases from J; bases unmatched to any gene: 10. Germline lookup yields CDR1 KGHSH and CDR2 LQKENI. CDR3 in amino acids: CASSRRPGTGEETQYF. In DNA form, the CDR3 reads TGTGCCAGCTCACGACGTCCCGGGACAGGGGAGGAGACCCAGTACTTC.

In its sample, this clonotype was seen many times. This chain connects TRBV28 to TRBJ1-5, with no clear D. The CDR3 contains 12 residues. Germline V gene lookup returns CDR1 MDHEN and CDR2 SYDVKM. With 1 base removed from V and 8 bases from J, the gap between germline ends came to 6 bases. CDR3 DNA sequence: TGTGCCAGCAGTTTATCAGTTGAGCCCCAGCATTTT. Its translation: CASSLSVEPQHF.

V usage is TRBV11-2 and J usage is TRBJ2-6; no definite D call. Germline CDR1 is SGHAT and CDR2 is FQNNGV. The CDR3 sequence is 16 residues long. The V and J ends lost 5 bases and 0 bases respectively, with 11 bases between them. Written as DNA, the CDR3 is TGTGCCAGCAGCCCCCAGGAATTCTCTGGGGCCAACGTCCTGACTTTC. Translation: CASSPQEFSGANVLTF.

The rearrangement links TRBV6-1 to TRBJ2-1; 7 positions match TRBD2. Germline trimming cut 6 bases from V and 7 bases from J; bases unmatched to any gene: 6. The CDR3 has 13 amino acids. Germline V gene lookup returns CDR1 MNHNS and CDR2 SASEGT. The CDR3 nucleotides read TGTGCCAGCAGGGCTAGCGGAGAAAATGAGCAGTTCTTC. Its protein product is CASRASGENEQFF.

The count of this clonotype is one. With only one base between it and a far larger clone, this is likely a read error. The rearrangement links TRBV29-1 to TRBJ2-1; 8 bases map to TRBD2. The DNA end is a closer match to TRBJ2-5, so the J assignment may be wrong. CDR1 is SQVTM and CDR2 is ANQGSEA in the germline V gene. CDR3 length: 15 amino acids. For the CDR3, the DNA is TGCAGCGTTGGGCAGAAGCGGGAGTTCCAAGAGACCCAGTACTTC. It encodes CSVGQKREFQETQYF.

This chain joins TRBV19 and TRBJ1-5, with a possible D match to TRBD1 (5 bases). The CDR3 extends over 13 amino acids. Germline CDR1 reads LNHDA; CDR2 reads SQIVND (reference sequence). V lost 7 bases and J 9 bases, leaving 16 bases between the germline ends. CDR3 DNA: TGTGCCAGTACGGACGGAGGGGTCCGGCCCCAGCATTTT. Protein product: CASTDGGVRPQHF.

The rearrangement uses TRBV30 and TRBJ1-1; perhaps TRBD1 as D (5 bases). The V end lost 2 bases, the J end lost 6 bases, and 10 bases lay between the germline ends. This CDR3 is 12 amino acids long. Germline assignment: CDR1 GTSNPN and CDR2 SVGIG (reference sequence). The CDR3 DNA is TGTGCCTGGAGTCCCTGGGGACCTGAAGCTTTCTTT. As protein: CAWSPWGPEAFF.

The rearrangement joins TRBV30 to TRBJ2-7; maybe TRBD1 (5 bases). V dropped 3 bases and J dropped 0 bases, with 9 bases sitting between them. The V gene's germline CDR1 is GTSNPN and CDR2 SVGIG (reference sequence). The CDR3 loop spans 13 amino acids. As DNA, the CDR3 is TGTGCCTGGAGGGCAGACAGCTCCTACGAGCAGTACTTC. As protein: CAWRADSSYEQYF. The full variable domain, completed using reference TRBV30 and TRBJ2-7, is SQTIHQWPATLVQPVGSPLSLECTVEGTSNPNLYWYRQAAGRGLQLLFYSVGIGQISSEVPQNLSASRPQDRQFILSSKKLLLSDSGFYLCAWRADSSYEQYFGPGTRLTVT.

This clonotype was recorded at least ten times. The chain is built from TRBV2 and TRBJ2-3; a weak D match, TRBD2 (5 bases). This CDR3 is 15 amino acids long. Trimming pared 4 bases from V and 3 bases from J, leaving 14 bases between. CDR1 and CDR2 from the germline V gene are SNHLY and FYNNEI. The DNA of the CDR3 is TGTGCCAGCAGTGTCGGAGCGGAAGAGACAGATACGCAGTATTTT. Translating it yields CASSVGAEETDTQYF.

The chain carries TRBV9 and TRBJ1-1; weak D call: TRBD1 (5 bases). CDR1 is SGDLS and CDR2 is YYNGEE in the germline V gene. The length of the CDR3 is 16 residues. Trimming pared 0 bases from V and 6 bases from J, leaving 18 bases between. Here the CDR3 DNA reads TGTGCCAGCAGCGTAGCTCCGGGGGGGGGTTGGGCTGAAGCTTTCTTT. The encoded protein is CASSVAPGGGWAEAFF.